This is a list of T cell receptor beta chains from one sample in a study of blood T cell repertoires in COVID-19. Clones were read by immunoSEQ multiplex PCR, and TCRdb kept only the in-frame ones, dropping some. This sample has approximately 100,000 clones, with over 80% found just once. Sample: peripheral blood. The receptors were gathered from a woman aged 55-70 years with acute or convalescent COVID-19. Both conserved end residues are part of each CDR3. The order of the fields is CDR3 DNA, CDR3 protein, clone size, J gene, V gene, D gene. D genes are given only for firm matches. Size is stated for part of the rows, as once, few or many counts, or as a class when the clone is expanded.

cdr3_nt: TGTGCCTGGAGTGTACTGTCTGAAGCTTTCTTT
cdr3_aa: CAWSVLSEAFF
clone_size: -
j_call: TRBJ1-1
v_call: TRBV30
d_call: -

cdr3_nt: TGTGCCAGCAGTCCTGAGGGACAGCTACATCAGCCCCAGCATTTT
cdr3_aa: CASSPEGQLHQPQHF
clone_size: -
j_call: TRBJ1-5
v_call: TRBV6-5
d_call: TRBD1

cdr3_nt: TGTGCCAGCAGCAAAGTCCAATCCATTCAACGTCCGTTTACGGGACAGCTGAATGAAAAACTGTTTTTT
cdr3_aa: CASSKVQSIQRPFTGQLNEKLFF
clone_size: once
j_call: TRBJ1-4
v_call: TRBV21-1
d_call: -

cdr3_nt: TGTGCCAGCAGCCTACACGGGGGTAACTCTGGAAACACCATATATTTT
cdr3_aa: CASSLHGGNSGNTIYF
clone_size: few
j_call: TRBJ1-3
v_call: TRBV5-8
d_call: -

cdr3_nt: TGTGCCAGCTCACCCCCTAGCGGGCCTGGTTACAATGAGCAGTTCTTC
cdr3_aa: CASSPPSGPGYNEQFF
clone_size: -
j_call: TRBJ2-1
v_call: TRBV18
d_call: TRBD2

cdr3_nt: TGTGCCAGCAGTTTGGGTTGGCCGGCGGGCACTGAAGCTTTCTTT
cdr3_aa: CASSLGWPAGTEAFF
clone_size: -
j_call: TRBJ1-1
v_call: TRBV28
d_call: -

cdr3_nt: TGTGCCAGCAGCCAACGGGGGGCGGTTTCACCCCTCCACTTT
cdr3_aa: CASSQRGAVSPLHF
clone_size: -
j_call: TRBJ1-6
v_call: TRBV3-1/TRBV3-2
d_call: -

cdr3_nt: TGTGCCAGCTCACCAGGGACAGGGGGCATTACTGAAGCTTTCTTT
cdr3_aa: CASSPGTGGITEAFF
clone_size: -
j_call: TRBJ1-1
v_call: TRBV18
d_call: TRBD1

cdr3_nt: TGTGCCAGCAGCGTAGCTTTTGGACAGCGGGAGAAAAGTGACGGGGAGCTGTTTTTT
cdr3_aa: CASSVAFGQREKSDGELFF
clone_size: few
j_call: TRBJ2-2
v_call: TRBV9
d_call: TRBD2

cdr3_nt: TGTGCCAGCAGTCTCGCTATAGGAGCAGGGGGGACCCAGTACTTC
cdr3_aa: CASSLAIGAGGTQYF
clone_size: -
j_call: TRBJ2-5
v_call: TRBV6-2/TRBV6-3
d_call: TRBD1

cdr3_nt: TGTGCTAGTGCCGGGACTAGCGTAGGGGGAGATACGCAGTATTTT
cdr3_aa: CASAGTSVGGDTQYF
clone_size: -
j_call: TRBJ2-3
v_call: TRBV12-5
d_call: TRBD2

cdr3_nt: TGTGCCAGCAGCAATACCCCAGGGGACACATACACCGGGGAGCTGTTTTTT
cdr3_aa: CASSNTPGDTYTGELFF
clone_size: -
j_call: TRBJ2-2
v_call: TRBV21-1
d_call: -

cdr3_nt: TGCGCCAGCAGCCAAGGGGTGGATAGCGGCTACACCTTC
cdr3_aa: CASSQGVDSGYTF
clone_size: -
j_call: TRBJ1-2
v_call: TRBV4-1
d_call: -

cdr3_nt: TGTGCCAGCAGAGAGGGGGGGAGAGGCAATTCACCCCTCCACTTT
cdr3_aa: CASREGGRGNSPLHF
clone_size: -
j_call: TRBJ1-6
v_call: TRBV5-4
d_call: -

cdr3_nt: TGTGCCAGCAGCTTGAGGGGGGGGGATCAGCCCCAGCATTTT
cdr3_aa: CASSLRGGDQPQHF
clone_size: -
j_call: TRBJ1-5
v_call: TRBV5-5
d_call: -

cdr3_nt: TGTGCCAGCAGCCCTACAGGGGGGTTGCAGTTCTTC
cdr3_aa: CASSPTGGLQFF
clone_size: -
j_call: TRBJ2-1
v_call: TRBV7-3
d_call: TRBD1

cdr3_nt: TGTGCCAGCAGTTACGGAGCGGGGGTTAATGAGCAGTTCTTC
cdr3_aa: CASSYGAGVNEQFF
clone_size: -
j_call: TRBJ2-1
v_call: TRBV6-2/TRBV6-3
d_call: TRBD2

cdr3_nt: TGCGCCAGCAGACGGACTAGCGGCTACAATGAGCAGTTCTTC
cdr3_aa: CASRRTSGYNEQFF
clone_size: -
j_call: TRBJ2-1
v_call: TRBV5-1
d_call: TRBD2

cdr3_nt: TGTGCCAGCAGCTTAGCGGCGGGGTATCTAGGCGGGGAGCTGTTTTTT
cdr3_aa: CASSLAAGYLGGELFF
clone_size: -
j_call: TRBJ2-2
v_call: TRBV7-8
d_call: -

cdr3_nt: TGTGCCAGTAGTATGGGACAGGGGTCGGTGAATGAAGCTTTCTTT
cdr3_aa: CASSMGQGSVNEAFF
clone_size: -
j_call: TRBJ1-1
v_call: TRBV19
d_call: TRBD1